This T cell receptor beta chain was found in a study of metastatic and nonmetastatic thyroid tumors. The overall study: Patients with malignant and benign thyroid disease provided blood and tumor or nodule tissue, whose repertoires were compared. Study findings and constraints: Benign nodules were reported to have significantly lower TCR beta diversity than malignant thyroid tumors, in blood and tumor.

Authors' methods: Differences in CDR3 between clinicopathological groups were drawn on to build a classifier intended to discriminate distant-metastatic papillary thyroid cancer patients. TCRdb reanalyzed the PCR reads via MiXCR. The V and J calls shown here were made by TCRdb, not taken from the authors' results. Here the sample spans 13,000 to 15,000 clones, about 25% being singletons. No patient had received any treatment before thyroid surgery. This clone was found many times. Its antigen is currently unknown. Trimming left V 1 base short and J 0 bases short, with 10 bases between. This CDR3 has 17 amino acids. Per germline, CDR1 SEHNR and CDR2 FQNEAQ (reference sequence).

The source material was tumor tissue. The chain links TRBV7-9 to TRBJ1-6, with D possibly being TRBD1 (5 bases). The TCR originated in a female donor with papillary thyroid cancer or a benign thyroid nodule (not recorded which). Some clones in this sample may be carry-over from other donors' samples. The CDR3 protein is CASSLGGLSSYNSPLHF. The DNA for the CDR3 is TGTGCCAGCAGCTTAGGGGGCCTGAGCTCCTATAATTCACCCCTCCACTTT.